This T cell receptor beta chain came from a study of cytomegalovirus exposure and HLA in healthy donors. Study-wide results and limits: An analysis was carried out at a later point. It showed that HLA-associated TCR beta chains were more clonally expanded than equally common non-associated chains.

13 Jbeta primers and 60 Vbeta primers were used for the PCR. Generated by immunoSEQ multiplex PCR, the TCRdb table keeps only in-frame clones and is missing some. Its listing shows about 130,000 clones. The CDR3 length is 14 residues. Germline V gene lookup returns CDR1 SGHAT and CDR2 FQNNGV. Deletions cut 5 bases from V and 4 bases from J, with 12 bases between. Notes on this clone: As yet, its antigen is unknown.

The sequence came from a man younger than 35 in good health and CMV-seronegative. Sample: PBMCs. The V call is TRBV11-2, the J call TRBJ1-3; the D is unclear. The CDR3 region is CASSPPAGGNTIYF. CDR3 nucleotide sequence: TGTGCCAGCAGCCCACCAGCCGGGGGAAACACCATATATTTT.